This record looks at one TCR beta chain sequence and its context. The sample is drawn from a study of blood T cell repertoires in COVID-19. Study-wide context: The study drew acute and convalescent COVID-19 samples from the United States, Italy and Spain. T cells, B-cell-depleted T cells, or PBMCs supplied cDNA or gDNA.

The germline V gene has CDR1 LNHNV and CDR2 YYDKDF (reference sequence). Trimming cost V 0 bases and J 4 bases, with 16 bases left between them. This CDR3 has 17 residues. Authors' data handling: Amplifying reference gene primers gave estimates of nucleated cell counts. Data came from immunoSEQ multiplex PCR; TCRdb stores just in-frame clones and leaves some out. V and J calls and clone size are as listed in that table; D and trimming were resolved from the DNA. This repertoire shows some 180,000 clones, 65% to 80% found once; its top ten account for 13%. The chain employs TRBV15 and TRBJ1-3; unclear D gene. Material for sequencing was peripheral blood. The clonotype comes from a man aged 45-60 years who had recovered from COVID-19. The CDR3 region is CATSRDPLGRSGNTIYF. CDR3 sequence (DNA): TGTGCCACCAGCAGAGATCCTCTGGGCAGATCCGGAAACACCATATATTTT.